This TCR beta chain was recovered during a study of CD4 T cells in relation to SARS-CoV-2 and coronaviruses. Study context: Convalescent patients had median age 38.5 years, range roughly 21 to 75.

The V end lost 2 bases, the J end lost 4 bases, and 17 bases lay between the germline ends. Germline-derived CDR1 and CDR2 are SGHVS and FNYEAQ. The CDR3 runs to 16 residues. About this clone: The antigen is undetermined.

The study, taken as a whole, reports: Roughly 65% of donors had memory CD4+ clonotypes crossrecognizing SARS-CoV-2 and common cold coronavirus spike.

Sequencing used immunoSEQ multiplex PCR; TCRdb keeps in-frame clones, though not all of them. The sample lists tens of thousands of clones, around nine tenths seen once, with roughly a tenth in the top ten. The sample taken for sequencing was memory CD4+ T cells from PBMCs. The chain joins TRBV7-6 to TRBJ1-2, with D possibly TRBD1 on 5 matching bases. This sequence was found in an adult with COVID-19. The CDR3 DNA is TGTGCCAGCAGCTTAAACCCTGGGGCGTCCTCCTATGGCTACACCTTC. This encodes CASSLNPGASSYGYTF.